The text below deals with one T cell receptor beta chain. These data are taken from a study of cytomegalovirus exposure and HLA in healthy donors. Researchers ran the PCR with 60 Vbeta and 13 Jbeta primers. Sequencing was performed with immunoSEQ multiplex PCR; in TCRdb, only in-frame clones are kept and a portion is missing. This table lists about 88,000 clones. The receptor's source is a girl aged 10 to 17 in good health and CMV-seropositive. The source material was PBMCs.

For the CDR3, the DNA is TGTGCCAGCACCCCCCTTGGGGCTACCCTTGAGGCTTTCTTT. As protein: CASTPLGATLEAFF. The chain links TRBV6-6 to TRBJ1-1; weak D call: TRBD1 (5 bases). CDR3 length equals 14 residues. V lost 7 bases and J 11 bases, leaving 23 bases between the germline ends. Germline V gene lookup returns CDR1 MNHNY and CDR2 SVGAGI (reference sequence).